These T cell receptor beta chains were read from a single sample in a study of T cell changes during pregnancy in multiple sclerosis. Method: immunoSEQ multiplex PCR; TCRdb's copy keeps in-frame clones and lacks some. This repertoire shows roughly 42,000 clones, roughly 90% found once; its top ten account for 6% to 7%. Sequenced here: CD8+ T cells from peripheral blood mononuclear cells, sampled in the third trimester of pregnancy. All receptors derive from a female donor with multiple sclerosis, enrolled in a pregnancy study. The CDR3 runs from the conserved cysteine through the conserved F or W. A D gene is named only where the DNA matches it firmly. Size values are once, few and many counts, or a class for expanded clones, and some rows have none.

d_gene: TRBD1
abundance: -
j_gene: TRBJ2-7
v_gene: TRBV11-3
CDR3nt: TGTGCCAGCAGCGTCCTCTCCGACAGGGGCCACGAGCAGTACTTC
CDR3aa: CASSVLSDRGHEQYF

d_gene: -
abundance: once
j_gene: TRBJ2-3
v_gene: TRBV7-9
CDR3nt: TGTGCCAGCACCCCACCGGGGGTCAGCACAGATACGCAGTATTTT
CDR3aa: CASTPPGVSTDTQYF

d_gene: -
abundance: -
j_gene: TRBJ2-1
v_gene: TRBV9
CDR3nt: TGTGCCAGCAGCGTAGCTAGACTTGCCACCCGGCATGAGCAGTTCTTC
CDR3aa: CASSVARLATRHEQFF

d_gene: TRBD1
abundance: -
j_gene: TRBJ2-6
v_gene: TRBV28
CDR3nt: TGTGCCAGCAGTCTGGCCGGGACAGACTTCCCTGGAGCCAACGTCCTGACTTTC
CDR3aa: CASSLAGTDFPGANVLTF

d_gene: -
abundance: -
j_gene: TRBJ2-5
v_gene: TRBV5-1
CDR3nt: TGCGCCAGCAGCTGGGAGGGGGGTCTTGTTGAGACCCAGTACTTC
CDR3aa: CASSWEGGLVETQYF

d_gene: -
abundance: -
j_gene: TRBJ2-3
v_gene: TRBV7-9
CDR3nt: TGTGCCAGCAGCCCACTAGTTCCAGCTTCAGATACGCAGTATTTT
CDR3aa: CASSPLVPASDTQYF

d_gene: TRBD1
abundance: -
j_gene: TRBJ1-1
v_gene: TRBV5-5
CDR3nt: TGTGCCAGCAGCGTAGACAGGGGTCCTGGCACTGAAGCTTTCTTT
CDR3aa: CASSVDRGPGTEAFF

d_gene: TRBD1
abundance: -
j_gene: TRBJ2-5
v_gene: TRBV2
CDR3nt: TGTGCCAGCAGTGAAGCCCACAGGGGACAAGAGACCCAGTACTTC
CDR3aa: CASSEAHRGQETQYF

d_gene: -
abundance: once
j_gene: TRBJ2-4
v_gene: TRBV19
CDR3nt: TGTGCCAGTAGGGACAGTCTAAAAAACATTCAGTACTTC
CDR3aa: CASRDSLKNIQYF

d_gene: -
abundance: -
j_gene: TRBJ1-6
v_gene: TRBV27
CDR3nt: TGTGCCAGCAGTTCGGAGGTTTGGGGGCGCGTTTCACCCCTCCACTTT
CDR3aa: CASSSEVWGRVSPLHF

d_gene: -
abundance: -
j_gene: TRBJ2-5
v_gene: TRBV19
CDR3nt: TGTGCCAGTAGTGCCCGACTAGTACCCCAAGAGACCCAGTACTTC
CDR3aa: CASSARLVPQETQYF

d_gene: -
abundance: once
j_gene: TRBJ2-1
v_gene: TRBV4-1
CDR3nt: TGCGCCAGCAGCCAAGATCAAGACTACTGGCAGTTCTTC
CDR3aa: CASSQDQDYWQFF

d_gene: -
abundance: once
j_gene: TRBJ2-5
v_gene: TRBV19
CDR3nt: TGTGCCAGTAGTATCCGATTGACAGCCCAAGAGACCCAGTACTTC
CDR3aa: CASSIRLTAQETQYF

d_gene: -
abundance: -
j_gene: TRBJ1-2
v_gene: TRBV28
CDR3nt: TGTGCCAGCAGCGCCCCGACAGGTCGGTATGGCTACACCTTC
CDR3aa: CASSAPTGRYGYTF

d_gene: -
abundance: -
j_gene: TRBJ2-2
v_gene: TRBV6-6
CDR3nt: TGTGCCAGCAGTTCCCAACCTAGCGCCGGGGAGCTGTTTTTT
CDR3aa: CASSSQPSAGELFF

d_gene: TRBD2
abundance: -
j_gene: TRBJ2-3
v_gene: TRBV19
CDR3nt: TGTGCCAGTAGTGGGGCGGGGGGGCCTCTAGATACGCAGTATTTT
CDR3aa: CASSGAGGPLDTQYF

d_gene: -
abundance: once
j_gene: TRBJ1-6
v_gene: TRBV4-2
CDR3nt: TGTGCCAGCAGCCAGAGGGAGGGTTCACCCCTCCACTTT
CDR3aa: CASSQREGSPLHF

d_gene: TRBD1
abundance: -
j_gene: TRBJ2-3
v_gene: TRBV13
CDR3nt: TGTGCCAGCAGCTTAGGGGGACAGGGAGGCGCAGATACGCAGTATTTT
CDR3aa: CASSLGGQGGADTQYF

d_gene: TRBD2
abundance: -
j_gene: TRBJ2-1
v_gene: TRBV15
CDR3nt: TGTGCCACCGGACGGGGGAGCGGGGGGGTTAAGCAGTTCTTC
CDR3aa: CATGRGSGGVKQFF

d_gene: -
abundance: -
j_gene: TRBJ1-6
v_gene: TRBV2
CDR3nt: TGTGCCAGCAGTGAGGTTGGGAGCTCCTATAATTCACCCCTCCACTTT
CDR3aa: CASSEVGSSYNSPLHF

d_gene: TRBD1
abundance: -
j_gene: TRBJ1-1
v_gene: TRBV7-9
CDR3nt: TGTGCCAGCAGAGCGACAGGGGATACTGAAGCTTTCTTT
CDR3aa: CASRATGDTEAFF

d_gene: -
abundance: once
j_gene: TRBJ1-2
v_gene: TRBV5-6
CDR3nt: TGTGCCAGCAGCTTGACAGGGTTGGGTGGCTACACCTTC
CDR3aa: CASSLTGLGGYTF

d_gene: -
abundance: -
j_gene: TRBJ1-3
v_gene: TRBV7-2
CDR3nt: TGTGCCAGCAGCTTAGGGTGGATACAGGGTTTGACTGGAAACACCATATATTTT
CDR3aa: CASSLGWIQGLTGNTIYF

d_gene: -
abundance: once
j_gene: TRBJ1-6
v_gene: TRBV6-5
CDR3nt: TGTGCCAGCAGTCGAACAGGGCCGGATTCACCCCTCCACTTT
CDR3aa: CASSRTGPDSPLHF

d_gene: TRBD1
abundance: -
j_gene: TRBJ2-1
v_gene: TRBV27
CDR3nt: TGTGCCAGCAGTGCCTATCCGGGACAGGGTGCGTCTGACAATGAGCAGTTCTTC
CDR3aa: CASSAYPGQGASDNEQFF

d_gene: -
abundance: once
j_gene: TRBJ2-3
v_gene: TRBV30
CDR3nt: TGTGCCTGGAGACAGGGCCTGGAGGCAGATACGCAGTATTTT
CDR3aa: CAWRQGLEADTQYF

d_gene: TRBD2
abundance: -
j_gene: TRBJ2-1
v_gene: TRBV19
CDR3nt: TGTGCCAGTAGTGGGCTAGCGGTCGGGCAGTTCTTC
CDR3aa: CASSGLAVGQFF

d_gene: TRBD2
abundance: -
j_gene: TRBJ2-1
v_gene: TRBV2
CDR3nt: TGTGCCAGCAGTGTGGGGGGAGGGGATTACAATGAGCAGTTCTTC
CDR3aa: CASSVGGGDYNEQFF

d_gene: TRBD2
abundance: -
j_gene: TRBJ2-7
v_gene: TRBV6-5
CDR3nt: TGTGCCAGCAGTTCGGGCGGGAGGGCCCTCTACGAGCAGTACTTC
CDR3aa: CASSSGGRALYEQYF

d_gene: TRBD1
abundance: -
j_gene: TRBJ1-2
v_gene: TRBV4-1
CDR3nt: TGCGCCAGCAGCCAAGATACAGGGGGCGGCAGTGGCTACACCTTC
CDR3aa: CASSQDTGGGSGYTF

d_gene: TRBD2
abundance: -
j_gene: TRBJ2-1
v_gene: TRBV6-1
CDR3nt: TGTGCCAGCACCGAGGGAGGGACGGGGGGAAATGAGCAGTTCTTC
CDR3aa: CASTEGGTGGNEQFF

d_gene: -
abundance: -
j_gene: TRBJ2-2
v_gene: TRBV27
CDR3nt: TGTGCCAGCAGTTTGGCGGCCGGGGAGCTGTTTTTT
CDR3aa: CASSLAAGELFF

d_gene: -
abundance: few
j_gene: TRBJ2-3
v_gene: TRBV28
CDR3nt: TGTGCCAGCAGACCAACTAGCACAGATACGCAGTATTTT
CDR3aa: CASRPTSTDTQYF

d_gene: TRBD2
abundance: -
j_gene: TRBJ2-2
v_gene: TRBV7-9
CDR3nt: TGTGCCAGCAGAAGTGGACTAGTGGGACCCCAGCCGAACACCGGGGAGCTGTTTTTT
CDR3aa: CASRSGLVGPQPNTGELFF

d_gene: -
abundance: -
j_gene: TRBJ1-1
v_gene: TRBV5-6
CDR3nt: TGTGCCAGCAGCTTGGGGGACACACTTTCGAACACTGAAGCTTTCTTT
CDR3aa: CASSLGDTLSNTEAFF

d_gene: TRBD2
abundance: -
j_gene: TRBJ2-2
v_gene: TRBV4-1
CDR3nt: TGCGCCAGCAGCCAAGCATTGGCTAGCGGGAATACCGGGGAGCTGTTTTTT
CDR3aa: CASSQALASGNTGELFF

d_gene: -
abundance: -
j_gene: TRBJ2-1
v_gene: TRBV19
CDR3nt: TGTGCCAGTAGTCCTCCCAGTATAATAGCGGCAGACAATTACAATGAGCAGTTCTTC
CDR3aa: CASSPPSIIAADNYNEQFF

d_gene: TRBD1
abundance: -
j_gene: TRBJ2-5
v_gene: TRBV25-1
CDR3nt: TGTGCCAGCAGTGAACACAGGGGTTCGGGGACCCAGTACTTC
CDR3aa: CASSEHRGSGTQYF

d_gene: -
abundance: -
j_gene: TRBJ2-3
v_gene: TRBV4-3
CDR3nt: TGCGCCAGCAGCCAAGATTGGCCAGGGGCAGGCACAGATACGCAGTATTTT
CDR3aa: CASSQDWPGAGTDTQYF

d_gene: TRBD2
abundance: -
j_gene: TRBJ2-5
v_gene: TRBV7-6
CDR3nt: TGTGCCAGCAGCATCCTAGCGGGGGGGCTACTGGAGACCCAGTACTTC
CDR3aa: CASSILAGGLLETQYF

d_gene: -
abundance: -
j_gene: TRBJ2-1
v_gene: TRBV7-8
CDR3nt: TGTGCCAGCAGCCTCGGGATTGAGCAGTTCTTC
CDR3aa: CASSLGIEQFF

d_gene: TRBD2
abundance: -
j_gene: TRBJ2-1
v_gene: TRBV11-2
CDR3nt: TGTGCCAGCAGCTTATCGACTAGCGGACGCAATGAGCAGTTCTTC
CDR3aa: CASSLSTSGRNEQFF

d_gene: -
abundance: -
j_gene: TRBJ2-1
v_gene: TRBV7-3
CDR3nt: TGTGCCAGCAGCTACCTAGCCAACAATGAGCAGTTCTTC
CDR3aa: CASSYLANNEQFF

d_gene: -
abundance: -
j_gene: TRBJ2-7
v_gene: TRBV9
CDR3nt: TGTGCCAGCAGCGTAGTGGAGTACGACGAGCAGTACTTC
CDR3aa: CASSVVEYDEQYF

d_gene: TRBD1
abundance: -
j_gene: TRBJ1-2
v_gene: TRBV6-5
CDR3nt: TGTGCCAGCAGGATAGGGTTCAGGACAGGCTATGGCTACACCTTC
CDR3aa: CASRIGFRTGYGYTF

d_gene: -
abundance: few
j_gene: TRBJ2-1
v_gene: TRBV11-3
CDR3nt: TGTGCCAGCAGCTTAGGCCCGGGTGGTCTGTATAATGAGCAGTTCTTC
CDR3aa: CASSLGPGGLYNEQFF

d_gene: -
abundance: -
j_gene: TRBJ2-1
v_gene: TRBV7-3
CDR3nt: TGTGCCAGCAGTCCGGACTCTTACAATGAGCAGTTCTTC
CDR3aa: CASSPDSYNEQFF

d_gene: TRBD1
abundance: -
j_gene: TRBJ2-5
v_gene: TRBV7-9
CDR3nt: TGTGCCAGCAGCGGGACAGAGTACCAAGAGACCCAGTACTTC
CDR3aa: CASSGTEYQETQYF

d_gene: -
abundance: -
j_gene: TRBJ2-1
v_gene: TRBV7-8
CDR3nt: TGTGCCAGCAGCTTAACCCTCCCTCAGGCAGACAATGAGCAGTTCTTC
CDR3aa: CASSLTLPQADNEQFF

d_gene: -
abundance: -
j_gene: TRBJ2-1
v_gene: TRBV27
CDR3nt: TGTGCCAGCAGTTTAGGGGGCGCAGACTCCTACAATGAGCAGTTCTTC
CDR3aa: CASSLGGADSYNEQFF

d_gene: TRBD1
abundance: -
j_gene: TRBJ1-6
v_gene: TRBV4-3
CDR3nt: TGCGCCAGCAGCCAAGATCAGGCAGGGGGCGCCCCCTCCTATAATTCACCCCTCCACTTT
CDR3aa: CASSQDQAGGAPSYNSPLHF

d_gene: TRBD2
abundance: -
j_gene: TRBJ2-7
v_gene: TRBV29-1
CDR3nt: TGCAGCGTTGTCGGGGGGGCAGTACTCTCCTACGAGCAGTACTTC
CDR3aa: CSVVGGAVLSYEQYF

d_gene: -
abundance: -
j_gene: TRBJ2-2
v_gene: TRBV7-6
CDR3nt: TGTGCCAGCAGCTTAGGAGCAAACACCGGGGAGCTGTTTTTT
CDR3aa: CASSLGANTGELFF

d_gene: -
abundance: -
j_gene: TRBJ1-2
v_gene: TRBV6-5
CDR3nt: TGTGCCAGCAGCGTACAGTCAGCCGTCTATGGCTACACCTTC
CDR3aa: CASSVQSAVYGYTF

d_gene: TRBD2
abundance: -
j_gene: TRBJ2-1
v_gene: TRBV27
CDR3nt: TGTGCCAGCAGTTCCGGACTAGCCCAGGATGAGCAGTTCTTC
CDR3aa: CASSSGLAQDEQFF

d_gene: TRBD1
abundance: -
j_gene: TRBJ1-1
v_gene: TRBV7-8
CDR3nt: TGTGCCAGCAGCTTATCGACAGGGGCGAGGAACACTGAAGCTTTCTTT
CDR3aa: CASSLSTGARNTEAFF

d_gene: TRBD1
abundance: -
j_gene: TRBJ1-4
v_gene: TRBV2
CDR3nt: TGTGCCTCCTCAGACAGGGGATATTGGAAACTGTTTTTT
CDR3aa: CASSDRGYWKLFF

d_gene: TRBD2
abundance: -
j_gene: TRBJ2-1
v_gene: TRBV5-4
CDR3nt: TGTGCCAGCAGCTTGTCCACGGGAGGATCCTACAATGAGCAGTTCTTC
CDR3aa: CASSLSTGGSYNEQFF

d_gene: -
abundance: once
j_gene: TRBJ1-4
v_gene: TRBV2
CDR3nt: TGTGCCAGCACCGGGGGTCTAAAACTGTTTTTT
CDR3aa: CASTGGLKLFF

d_gene: TRBD1
abundance: -
j_gene: TRBJ1-4
v_gene: TRBV15
CDR3nt: TGTGCCACCAGCAGAAACCACAGGGGGCCGAATGAAAAACTGTTTTTT
CDR3aa: CATSRNHRGPNEKLFF